These 16 T cell receptor beta chains were sequenced from one sample in a study of T cells in Graves' hyperthyroidism and ophthalmopathy. RNA transcripts gave rise to amplified TCR beta CDR3 regions. Researchers ran a first-round RT-PCR on the TCR CDR3 using the HTBI primer set. TCRdb re-analysed the multiplex PCR reads in MiXCR, keeping a single row per CDR3 protein. The table has about 160,000 distinct CDR3 sequences, over 8% seen once. Input material: blood. Receptor source: a young woman with Graves' hyperthyroidism that later progressed to Graves' ophthalmopathy.

This clonotype appeared many times. The CDR3 protein is CASRRVTITGELFF. Here the CDR3 DNA reads TGTGCCAGCAGACGCGTCACGATCACCGGGGAGCTGTTTTTT. V and J are TRBV6-1 and TRBJ2-2; no clear D gene. There are 14 residues in the CDR3. CDR1 MNHNS and CDR2 SASEGT come from the germline V gene. V gave up 6 bases and J gave up 4 bases, with 12 bases separating them.

This clonotype was seen repeatedly, ten times or more. The V call is TRBV2, the J call TRBJ1-5; 10 nucleotides agree with TRBD1. The V gene end was trimmed by 7 bases and the J gene end by 6 bases; junction bases not matched to a gene: 9. The V gene's germline CDR1 is SNHLY and CDR2 FYNNEI. The CDR3 sequence is 15 residues long. CDR3 protein: CASKADRGPGQPQHF. The CDR3 coding sequence is TGTGCCAGCAAAGCCGACAGGGGGCCGGGTCAGCCCCAGCATTTT.

This clonotype was detected many times. CDR3 in DNA: TGTGCCAGCAGCAAAGAGCCCCACACTTACGAGCAGTACTTC. Protein: CASSKEPHTYEQYF. V and J are TRBV7-9 and TRBJ2-7; D not certain. Germline CDR1 SEHNR, CDR2 FQNEAQ (reference sequence). This CDR3 region has 14 residues. Between the trimmed V and J ends, which lost 5 bases and 4 bases, there was a span of 15 bases.

In this sample, this clonotype turned up many times. This chain uses TRBV7-3 with TRBJ2-3; possible D gene TRBD2, 5 bases. Per germline, CDR1 SGHTA and CDR2 FQGTGA. V was shortened by 5 bases and J by 0 bases, with 9 bases between the two germline ends. This CDR3 is built from 14 residues. CDR3 sequence reads: CASSLGSSTDTQYF. In DNA, the CDR3 is TGTGCCAGCAGCCTAGGGAGTAGCACAGATACGCAGTATTTT.

This clonotype was counted at least ten times. The chain joins TRBV2 to TRBJ2-7; 7 bases agree with TRBD1. Germline loops: CDR1 SNHLY, CDR2 FYNNEI. V shed 0 bases and J 4 bases; nucleotides not matched to a gene: 3. The CDR3 spans 14 residues. DNA for the CDR3: TGTGCCAGCAGTGAAGCTGACAGGGCTTACGAGCAGTACTTC. Its translation is CASSEADRAYEQYF. The entire variable domain, with the rest obtained from reference TRBV2 and TRBJ2-7, is as follows: EPEVTQTPSHQVTQMGQEVILRCVPISNHLYFYWYRQILGQKVEFLVSFYNNEISEKSEIFDDQFSVERPDGSNFTLKIRSTKLEDSAMYFCASSEADRAYEQYFGPGTRLTVT.

In regard to this clonotype: At one end the junction does not follow the germline gene, possibly because of a read error. V gene TRBV5-1 combines with J gene TRBJ1-3; D is possibly TRBD1 (5 bases). CDR3 length: 15 amino acids. Germline loops: CDR1 SGHRS, CDR2 YFSETQ. The CDR3 sequence is CASSRLGDSGDTIYF. CDR3 coding DNA: TGCGCCAGCAGCCGTTTGGGGGACTCTGGAGACACCATATATTTT.

Only a few counts were recorded for this clonotype. The V and J genes are TRBV27 and TRBJ2-2; D uncertain. CDR3 length: 13 residues. Per germline, CDR1 MNHEY and CDR2 SMNVEV (reference sequence). Trimming shortened V by 5 bases and J by 0 bases, and 4 bases separated the two germline ends. The DNA of the CDR3 is TGTGCCAGCAGTGCTTCGAACACCGGGGAGCTGTTTTTT. It yields the protein CASSASNTGELFF.

The chain has TRBV2 and TRBJ2-1, with D perhaps TRBD1 or TRBD2 (5 bases each). V lost 6 bases and J 9 bases, leaving 12 bases between the germline ends. CDR3 size: 12 residues. The V gene's germline CDR1 is SNHLY and CDR2 FYNNEI. For the CDR3, the DNA is TGTGCCAGCAGGGGGGACCAAGGTGAGCAGTTCTTC. Its translation is CASRGDQGEQFF.

The chain links TRBV13 to TRBJ2-2, with D perhaps TRBD1 (6 bases). CDR1 and CDR2 from the germline V gene are PRHDT and FYEKMQ (reference sequence). The CDR3 has 18 amino acids. Trimming removed 5 bases at V and 3 bases at J, with 22 bases between. The chain's CDR3 is CASSVTLTGSRYTGELFF. The CDR3 nucleotides read TGTGCCAGCAGCGTTACCCTGACAGGCTCGAGGTACACCGGGGAGCTGTTTTTT.

The rearrangement joins TRBV10-3 to TRBJ2-5; 8 nucleotides align to TRBD1. This CDR3 has 19 amino acids. Germline V gene sequence: CDR1 ENHRY, CDR2 SYGVKD. V shed 4 bases and J 2 bases; nucleotides not matched to a gene: 18. The CDR3 DNA follows: TGTGCCATCAGTGGAGCCTCCCCGGGACAGGTTTGGGGACAAGAGACCCAGTACTTC. Its translation is CAISGASPGQVWGQETQYF.

This clonotype was found a few times. The rearrangement links TRBV19 to TRBJ1-4; the D is unclear. Trimming shortened V by 7 bases and J by 5 bases, and 17 bases separated the two germline ends. Germline lookup yields CDR1 LNHDA and CDR2 SQIVND (reference sequence). The length of the CDR3 is 15 residues. CDR3 bases: TGTGCCAGTATGTCCAGGACCCAGACGAATGAAAAACTGTTTTTT. This gives the protein CASMSRTQTNEKLFF.

A single count supports this clonotype. This sequence may be a read error, since a much larger clone differs from it by one base. The chain links TRBV29-1 to TRBJ1-2; possibly TRBD1 for D (6 bases). CDR1 is SQVTM and CDR2 is ANQGSEA in the germline V gene. This CDR3 is 12 amino acids long. The CDR3 reads CGVVLGGYGYTF. The CDR3 DNA follows: TGCGGCGTTGTTCTAGGGGGATATGGCTACACCTTC.

This clonotype was counted between two and nine times. This chain uses TRBV3-1 with TRBJ1-2, with D tentatively TRBD1 (5 bases). The CDR3 length is 14 residues. The germline V gene encodes CDR1 LGHDT and CDR2 YNNKEL (reference sequence). Deletions cut 0 bases from V and 4 bases from J, with 9 bases between. Here the CDR3 reads CASSQEHTGYGYTF. The CDR3 bases are TGTGCCAGCAGCCAAGAACACACAGGCTATGGCTACACCTTC.

The J gene is TRBJ1-3, the V gene TRBV14, with D perhaps matching TRBD1 (5 bases). CDR1 is SGHDN and CDR2 is FVKESK in the germline V gene. V shed 3 bases and J shed 7 bases, with 13 bases lying between them. The CDR3 is 14 residues long. The CDR3 spells CASSHRTLRNTIYF. Written as DNA, the CDR3 is TGTGCCAGCAGCCATAGGACACTGAGGAACACCATATATTTT.

This sequence joins TRBV4-1 and TRBJ1-5; D gene ambiguous. V lost 0 bases and J lost 6, with 9 bases in between. CDR1 MGHRA and CDR2 YSYEKL come from the germline V gene. CDR3 length equals 14 residues. Here the CDR3 DNA reads TGCGCCAGCAGCCAAGATCTCTCTAGTCAGCCCCAGCATTTT. Amino acids: CASSQDLSSQPQHF.

This clonotype was detected many times. This chain uses TRBV10-1 with TRBJ1-2; D is possibly TRBD1 (6 bases). This CDR3 has 16 amino acids. V lost 0 bases, J lost 6 bases, and 17 bases lay in between. Germline CDR1 is WNHNN and CDR2 is SYGVQD (reference sequence). The CDR3 region is CASSESGTPDRDGYTF. DNA for the CDR3: TGCGCCAGCAGTGAGTCCGGGACACCGGATCGGGATGGCTACACCTTC.